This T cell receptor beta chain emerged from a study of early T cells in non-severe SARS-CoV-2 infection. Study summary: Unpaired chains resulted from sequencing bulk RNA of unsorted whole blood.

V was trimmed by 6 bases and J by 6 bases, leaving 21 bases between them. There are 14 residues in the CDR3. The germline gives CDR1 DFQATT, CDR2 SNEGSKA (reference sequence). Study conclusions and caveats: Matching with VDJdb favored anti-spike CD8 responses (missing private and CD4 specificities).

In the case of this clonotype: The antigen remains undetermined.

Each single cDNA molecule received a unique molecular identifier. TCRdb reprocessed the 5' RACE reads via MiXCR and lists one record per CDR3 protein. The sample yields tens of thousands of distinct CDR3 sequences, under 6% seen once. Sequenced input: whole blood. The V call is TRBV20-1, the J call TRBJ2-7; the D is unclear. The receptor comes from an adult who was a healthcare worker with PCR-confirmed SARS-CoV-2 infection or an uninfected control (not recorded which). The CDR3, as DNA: TGCAGTGCGCCCCCCCCGACTGGACCGGGCGAGCAGTACTTC. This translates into CSAPPPTGPGEQYF.